Below, 24 T cell receptor beta chains from the same sample are listed, as sequenced in a study of blood T cell repertoires in COVID-19. Produced via immunoSEQ multiplex PCR; TCRdb's table is partial and in-frame only. Among 80,000 or so clones, 80% to 85% were seen once, and the ten largest hold 30% to 40%. Material for sequencing was peripheral blood. The origin of the receptors is a woman between 65 and 79 years old with acute or convalescent COVID-19.

The V call is TRBV5-1, the J call TRBJ2-3; 12 positions agree with TRBD1. Germline CDR1 and CDR2: SGHRS and YFSETQ. Losses at the gene ends were 3 bases for V and 5 bases for J; bases not matched to a gene: 13. This CDR3 has 18 amino acids. The CDR3 is CASSSIGTGGASRDTQYF. The CDR3 nucleotides are TGCGCCAGCAGCTCTATAGGGACAGGGGGCGCCAGTAGAGATACGCAGTATTTT.

This sequence joins TRBV5-4 and TRBJ1-2; 8 bases are shared with TRBD1. The CDR3 totals 14 residues. The V gene end was trimmed by 0 bases and the J gene end by 6 bases; junction bases not matched to a gene: 4. Looked up from germline, CDR1 is SGHNT and CDR2 is YYREEE (reference sequence). The chain's CDR3 is CASSLAAGGHGYTF. Written as DNA, the CDR3 is TGTGCCAGCAGCTTGGCCGCAGGGGGCCATGGCTACACCTTC.

The chain uses TRBV19 and TRBJ1-5; the D is unclear. Germline values: CDR1 LNHDA, CDR2 SQIVND (reference sequence). The CDR3 is 15 amino acids. V was pared by 3 bases and J by 2 bases, with 11 bases between. In DNA, the CDR3 is TGTGCCAGTAGTATTCAGAATTCTGGCAATCAGCCCCAGCATTTT. This translates into CASSIQNSGNQPQHF.

This clone was recorded a few times. The CDR3 region is CASRGSSYNSPLHF. The CDR3, as DNA: TGTGCCAGCAGAGGGAGCTCCTATAATTCACCCCTCCACTTT. This chain uses TRBV6-5 with TRBJ1-6; no definite D call. This CDR3 has 14 residues. Germline CDR1 is MNHEY and CDR2 is SVGAGI. The ends were cut back, 6 bases at V and 0 bases at J, with 6 bases in the middle.

This rearrangement joins TRBV24-1 to TRBJ1-1; D is perhaps TRBD1 (6 bases). This CDR3 has 15 residues. Trimming took off 7 bases at V and 1 base at J, with 15 bases between the two ends. Germline V CDR1 and CDR2: KGHDR, SFDVKD. The CDR3 region has the DNA TGTGCCACCAGGGGAACACAGGGAAGGAACACTGAAGCTTTCTTT. It encodes CATRGTQGRNTEAFF.

The V and J genes are TRBV2 and TRBJ1-3, with D possibly matching TRBD1 (6 bases). CDR3 length: 12 residues. With 7 bases removed from V and 13 bases from J, the gap between germline ends came to 17 bases. Germline assignment: CDR1 SNHLY and CDR2 FYNNEI. The CDR3 here is CASKDSLASIYF. In DNA form, the CDR3 reads TGTGCCAGCAAGGACAGCTTGGCCTCTATATATTTT.

This clone was observed many times. This chain links TRBV27 with TRBJ1-4; D gene ambiguous. Trimming cost V 8 bases and J 8 bases, with 12 bases left between them. Germline V gene data show CDR1 as MNHEY and CDR2 as SMNVEV (reference sequence). The CDR3 totals 12 residues. The CDR3 sequence: CASGNSGEKLFF. The DNA for the CDR3 is TGTGCCAGCGGAAACAGTGGAGAAAAACTGTTTTTT.

This rearrangement joins TRBV3-1 (or the pseudogene TRBV3-2) to TRBJ2-7, with 9 bases fitting TRBD1. Germline CDR1 is LGHDT and CDR2 is YNNKEL (reference sequence). After removal of 3 bases from V and 3 bases from J, the junction contained 6 bases not matched to a gene. The CDR3 runs to 15 residues. In nucleotides, the CDR3 is TGTGCCAGCAGCCATTCACAGGACAGGGGCTACGAGCAGTACTTC. Encoded protein: CASSHSQDRGYEQYF.

The V call is TRBV5-4, the J call TRBJ1-2; D is perhaps TRBD1 (5 bases). Germline V gene lookup returns CDR1 SGHNT and CDR2 YYREEE (reference sequence). This CDR3 has 13 amino acids. V lost 4 bases, J lost 8 bases, and 15 bases lay in between. CDR3: CASSPWGGRGYTF. DNA for the CDR3: TGTGCCAGCAGCCCCTGGGGGGGACGAGGCTACACCTTC.

V and J are TRBV7-2 and TRBJ2-3, with 8 bases that match TRBD2. J lost 5 bases, V lost 3 bases, and 7 bases had no gene match. Germline lookup yields CDR1 SGHTA and CDR2 FQGNSA. The CDR3 has 15 residues. This CDR3 reads CASSFSGIVRDTQYF. CDR3 in DNA: TGTGCCAGCAGCTTTAGCGGGATAGTAAGAGATACGCAGTATTTT.

This clone was seen a single time. The rearrangement links TRBV19 to TRBJ1-6, with a weak D call TRBD1 (6 bases). The V end was cut by 9 bases, the J end by 7 bases, with 16 bases between. Germline CDR1 reads LNHDA; CDR2 reads SQIVND (reference sequence). The CDR3 runs to 14 residues. The CDR3 sequence: CASRAGTQNSPLHF. CDR3 nucleotides: TGTGCCAGCAGAGCCGGGACACAGAATTCACCCCTCCACTTT.

The V and J genes are TRBV7-2 and TRBJ2-2, with D perhaps matching TRBD1 (6 bases). The ends were cut back, 5 bases at V and 10 bases at J, with 23 bases in the middle. This CDR3 contains 16 residues. In germline, CDR1 is SGHTA, CDR2 FQGNSA. CDR3 coding DNA: TGTGCCAGCAGCCCCGAACGACAGGCGGGTCTGGAGGAGCTGTTTTTT. This encodes CASSPERQAGLEELFF.

The chain carries TRBV7-6 and TRBJ2-1; 8 bases agree with TRBD1. Germline loops: CDR1 SGHVS, CDR2 FNYEAQ. CDR3 length: 17 residues. V shed 5 bases, J shed 1 base, and the junction held 10 bases outside the gene matches. CDR3 sequence reads: CASSPYFGQGSYNEQFF. The CDR3 nucleotides read TGTGCCAGCAGCCCATATTTCGGACAGGGATCCTACAATGAGCAGTTCTTC.

This chain uses TRBV10-1 with TRBJ1-1; 7 nucleotides align to TRBD1. Germline V gives CDR1 WNHNN, CDR2 SYGVQD (reference sequence). Trimming removed 5 bases from V and 6 bases from J; junction bases left unmatched: 6. The CDR3 has 13 residues. The CDR3: CASSRDRAAEAFF. The CDR3 nucleotides are TGCGCCAGCAGTCGCGACAGGGCCGCTGAAGCTTTCTTT.

The V and J genes are TRBV19 and TRBJ1-2; no clear D gene. V shed 3 bases and J shed 2 bases, with 7 bases lying between them. Germline CDR1 LNHDA, CDR2 SQIVND (reference sequence). The CDR3 contains 13 residues. The CDR3 DNA follows: TGTGCCAGTAGTATGGAGACCAACTATGGCTACACCTTC. It translates to CASSMETNYGYTF.

V is TRBV2 and J is TRBJ1-5, with TRBD1 matching over 8 bases. Per the germline V gene, CDR1 is SNHLY and CDR2 is FYNNEI. There are 13 residues in the CDR3. V gave up 5 bases and J gave up 6 bases; unmatched junction bases: 3. CDR3 loop: CASSRDRGQPQHF. For the CDR3, the DNA is TGTGCCAGCAGTCGAGACAGGGGTCAGCCCCAGCATTTT.

This clone was seen once. The chain combines TRBV5-8 with TRBJ2-1; D gene unclear. V lost 2 bases and J 0 bases, leaving 6 bases between the germline ends. Germline CDR1 is SGHTS and CDR2 is YDEGEE. CDR3 size: 14 residues. Here the CDR3 DNA reads TGTGCCAGCAGCTTATGGAGCTCCTACAATGAGCAGTTCTTC. This translates into CASSLWSSYNEQFF.

Here the CDR3 reads CASSLVGAKNIQYF. CDR3 DNA: TGTGCCAGCAGCTTGGTCGGGGCCAAAAACATTCAGTACTTC. This chain joins TRBV5-4 and TRBJ2-4, with D uncertain. This CDR3 is 14 amino acids long. Trimming cost V 0 bases and J 1 base, with 5 bases left between them. Looked up from germline, CDR1 is SGHNT and CDR2 is YYREEE (reference sequence).

The CDR3 loop is CASSPLRENTEAFF. In DNA form, the CDR3 reads TGTGCCAGCAGCCCACTGCGGGAGAACACTGAAGCTTTCTTT. This rearrangement joins TRBV3-1 (or the pseudogene TRBV3-2) to TRBJ1-1; D call uncertain. Germline V gene data show CDR1 as LGHDT and CDR2 as YNNKEL (reference sequence). The CDR3 covers 14 residues. Trimming left V 4 bases short and J 1 base short, with 10 bases between.

J is TRBJ2-1 and V is TRBV7-9; D is possibly TRBD1 (6 bases). Trimming pared 7 bases from V and 13 bases from J, leaving 11 bases between. Germline assignment: CDR1 SEHNR and CDR2 FQNEAQ (reference sequence). CDR3 length: 10 amino acids. The CDR3 DNA reads TGTGCCAGCACAGGGGTTCACCAGTTCTTC. This gives the protein CASTGVHQFF.

This sequence joins TRBV6-2 or TRBV6-3 and TRBJ1-1; unclear D gene. Trimming removed 6 bases at V and 5 bases at J, with 7 bases between. The germline gives CDR1 MNHEY, CDR2 SVGEGT. This CDR3 region has 11 residues. The CDR3 region has the DNA TGTGCCAGCAGCCACGGGACTGAAGCTTTCTTT. It encodes CASSHGTEAFF.

This chain links TRBV10-2 with TRBJ1-1; D is undetermined. Germline CDR1 is WSHSY and CDR2 is SAAADI. The CDR3 is 13 residues long. V was shortened by 2 bases and J by 4 bases, with 8 bases between the two germline ends. CDR3 coding DNA: TGCGCCAGCAGTGAGACCCGGGGCACTGAAGCTTTCTTT. Protein product: CASSETRGTEAFF.

This clone was recorded only once. The chain joins TRBV29-1 to TRBJ2-6; the D is unclear. The length of the CDR3 is 12 residues. Germline V gene lookup returns CDR1 SQVTM and CDR2 ANQGSEA. Trimming took off 7 bases at V and 0 bases at J, with 4 bases between the two ends. This chain's CDR3 is CSAYSGANVLTF. The CDR3 DNA reads as TGCAGCGCCTACTCTGGGGCCAACGTCCTGACTTTC.

The gene calls are TRBV27 and TRBJ2-1; the D is unclear. This CDR3 has 17 amino acids. V lost 4 bases, J lost 9 bases, and 25 bases lay in between. Germline V gives CDR1 MNHEY, CDR2 SMNVEV (reference sequence). CDR3 protein: CASSSMKFSTESGEQFF. CDR3 bases: TGTGCCAGCAGTTCGATGAAATTTAGTACCGAATCGGGTGAGCAGTTCTTC.